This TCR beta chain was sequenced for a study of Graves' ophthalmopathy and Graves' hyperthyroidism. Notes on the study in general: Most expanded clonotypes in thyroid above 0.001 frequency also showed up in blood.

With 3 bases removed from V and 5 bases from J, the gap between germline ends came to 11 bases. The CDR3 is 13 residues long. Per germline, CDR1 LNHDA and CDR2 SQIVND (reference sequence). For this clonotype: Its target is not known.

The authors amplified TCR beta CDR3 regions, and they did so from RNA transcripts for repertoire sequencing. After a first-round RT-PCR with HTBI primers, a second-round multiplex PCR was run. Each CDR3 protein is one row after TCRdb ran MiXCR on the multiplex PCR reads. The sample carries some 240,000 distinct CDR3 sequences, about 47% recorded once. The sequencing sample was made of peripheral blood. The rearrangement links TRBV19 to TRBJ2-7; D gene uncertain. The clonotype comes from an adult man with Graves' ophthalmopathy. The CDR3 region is CASSIWPGNEQYF. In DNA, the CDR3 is TGTGCCAGTAGTATTTGGCCTGGCAACGAGCAGTACTTC.